The TCR beta chain described here comes from a study of human T cells and chemical hapten exposure. As for the study in general: Affected patients, primarily female, had alopecia areata, totalis or universalis. Slight differences in pooled library volume were the main source of varying TCR yields across samples.

In its sample, this clonotype was seen a few times. Authors' analysis steps: Counts of TCRs in each sample centred on a median of around 92,000 and extended from approximately 25,000 to 650,000. TCRdb processed the RACE reads anew with MiXCR; each CDR3 protein has one entry. It is TCRdb's table, rather than the study itself, that gives the V and J calls and clone size. This sample carries 150,000 to 200,000 distinct CDR3 sequences, 28% of them seen once, and the ten largest clones take approximately 2.1%. The CDR3 is 15 residues long. Per germline, CDR1 LGHDT and CDR2 YNNKEL (reference sequence). V trimming: 4 bases; J trimming: 6 bases; junction bases outside the gene matches: 5. Sample time point: patch test 3, about 24 weeks after DPC sensitization. Treatment meaning: therapeutic diphenylcyclopropenone sensitization with weekly scalp DPC.

Sequenced here: whole blood, sampled in connection with sensitization to the hapten diphenylcyclopropenone (DPC). The sequence was collected from a woman between 18 and 29 years old with alopecia areata. Some clones in this sample may be carry-over from other donors' samples. The gene calls are TRBV3-1 and TRBJ2-7; 14 bases map to TRBD2. This chain's CDR3 is CASSLTSGRASEQYF. CDR3 DNA sequence: TGTGCCAGCAGCCTGACTAGCGGGAGGGCCTCCGAGCAGTACTTC.